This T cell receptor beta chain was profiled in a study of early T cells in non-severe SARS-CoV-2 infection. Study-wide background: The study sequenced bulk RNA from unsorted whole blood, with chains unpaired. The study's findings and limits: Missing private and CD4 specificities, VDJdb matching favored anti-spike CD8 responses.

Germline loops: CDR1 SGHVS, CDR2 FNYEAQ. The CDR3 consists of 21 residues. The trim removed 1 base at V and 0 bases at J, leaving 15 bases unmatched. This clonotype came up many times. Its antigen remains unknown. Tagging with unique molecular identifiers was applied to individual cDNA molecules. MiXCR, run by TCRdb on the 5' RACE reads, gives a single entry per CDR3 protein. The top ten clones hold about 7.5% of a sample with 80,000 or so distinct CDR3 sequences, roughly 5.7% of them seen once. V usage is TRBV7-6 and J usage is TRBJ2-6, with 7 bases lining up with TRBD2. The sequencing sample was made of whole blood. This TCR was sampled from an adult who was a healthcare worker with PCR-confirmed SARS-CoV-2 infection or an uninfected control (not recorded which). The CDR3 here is CASSLEVFGLAEFSGANVLTF. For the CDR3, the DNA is TGTGCCAGCAGCTTAGAGGTATTCGGGCTAGCGGAGTTCTCTGGGGCCAACGTCCTGACTTTC.